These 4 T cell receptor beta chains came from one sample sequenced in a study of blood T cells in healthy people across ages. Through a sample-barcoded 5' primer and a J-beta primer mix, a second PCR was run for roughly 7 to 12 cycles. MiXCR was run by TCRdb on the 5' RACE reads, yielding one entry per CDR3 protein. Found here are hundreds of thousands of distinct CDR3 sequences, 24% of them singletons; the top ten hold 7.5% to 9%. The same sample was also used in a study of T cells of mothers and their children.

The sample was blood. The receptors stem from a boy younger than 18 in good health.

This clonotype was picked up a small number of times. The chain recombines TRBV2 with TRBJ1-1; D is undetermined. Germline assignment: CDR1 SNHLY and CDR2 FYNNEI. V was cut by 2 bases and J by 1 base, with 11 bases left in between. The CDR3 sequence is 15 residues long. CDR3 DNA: TGTGCCAGCAGTGAACCGGACGAGGGGAACACTGAAGCTTTCTTT. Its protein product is CASSEPDEGNTEAFF.

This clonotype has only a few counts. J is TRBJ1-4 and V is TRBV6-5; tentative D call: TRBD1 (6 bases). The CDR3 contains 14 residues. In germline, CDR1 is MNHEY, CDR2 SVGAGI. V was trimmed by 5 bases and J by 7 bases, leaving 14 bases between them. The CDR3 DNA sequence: TGTGCCAGCAGTCCGGGGGCGGGCAGTGAAAAACTGTTTTTT. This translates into CASSPGAGSEKLFF.

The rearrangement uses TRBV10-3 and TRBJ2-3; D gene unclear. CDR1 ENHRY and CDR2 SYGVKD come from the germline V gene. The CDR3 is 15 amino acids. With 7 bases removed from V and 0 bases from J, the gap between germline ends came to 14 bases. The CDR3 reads CAITSRRTSTDTQYF. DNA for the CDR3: TGTGCCATCACTTCGCGCCGTACTAGCACAGATACGCAGTATTTT.

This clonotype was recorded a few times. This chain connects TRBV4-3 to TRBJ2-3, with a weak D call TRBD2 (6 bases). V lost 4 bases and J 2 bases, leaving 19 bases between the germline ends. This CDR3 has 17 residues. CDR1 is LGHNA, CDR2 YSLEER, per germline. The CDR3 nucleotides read TGCGCCAGCAGCCTACAAGCGGGCAGCGCCAACACAGATACGCAGTATTTT. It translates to CASSLQAGSANTDTQYF.